This TCR beta chain was recorded in a study of blood T cell repertoires in COVID-19. Trimming pared 6 bases from V and 1 base from J, leaving 15 bases between. The CDR3 contains 15 residues. CDR1 is MDHEN, CDR2 SYDVKM, per germline. Profiled with immunoSEQ multiplex PCR; TCRdb holds only in-frame clones, not every one. The sample lists approximately 270,000 clones, approximately 89% occurring once. This clone was found a few times. The V and J genes are TRBV28 and TRBJ1-1; tentative D call: TRBD1 (5 bases). This clonotype was obtained from a man in his forties or fifties who had been exposed to COVID-19. Sequenced sample: PBMCs or T cells enriched from blood (not recorded which). The CDR3 is CASRLASGGNTEAFF. As DNA, the CDR3 is TGTGCCAGCAGACTTGCAAGCGGGGGGAACACTGAAGCTTTCTTT.